These 14 T cell receptor beta chains came from one sample sequenced in a study of T cells in Graves' hyperthyroidism and ophthalmopathy. Researchers amplified the TCR beta CDR3 regions from RNA transcripts. HTBI primers were used for first-round RT-PCR of the TCR CDR3. Via MiXCR, TCRdb re-called the multiplex PCR reads, giving one row per CDR3 protein. The data contain some 550,000 distinct CDR3 sequences, 15% to 20% of them singletons. Material for sequencing was blood. The receptors originated from a woman between 40 and 50 years old with Graves' ophthalmopathy.

The chain joins TRBV4-1 to TRBJ2-1; TRBD2 is a possible D gene (7 bases). Germline CDR1 and CDR2: MGHRA and YSYEKL. Deletions cut 1 base from V and 0 bases from J, with 16 bases between. The CDR3 has 18 residues. CDR3 DNA: TGCGCCAGCAGCCAAGTGGCGGGGGCCCAGCTCTCCTACAATGAGCAGTTCTTC. Translation gives CASSQVAGAQLSYNEQFF.

There are many counts of this clonotype. The V gene is TRBV6-5, the J gene TRBJ2-1; 8 nucleotides match TRBD1. Germline-derived CDR1 and CDR2 are MNHEY and SVGAGI. With V trimmed by 4 bases and J by 9 bases, 11 bases remained unmatched. The CDR3 has 15 residues. This CDR3 reads CASSSLHRGKAEQFF. As DNA, the CDR3 is TGTGCCAGCAGTTCCTTACACAGGGGGAAGGCTGAGCAGTTCTTC.

This clonotype was counted ten times or more. The rearrangement uses TRBV2 and TRBJ2-3, with TRBD2 matching over 9 bases. CDR1 is SNHLY, CDR2 FYNNEI, per germline. After removal of 3 bases from V and 6 bases from J, the junction contained 10 bases not matched to a gene. This CDR3 comprises 16 residues. CDR3 sequence reads: CASSEGLVAGEDTQYF. The CDR3 DNA sequence: TGTGCCAGCAGTGAGGGTCTTGTAGCGGGAGAGGATACGCAGTATTTT.

The chain joins TRBV19 to TRBJ1-5, with D hard to call. Germline CDR1 reads LNHDA; CDR2 reads SQIVND (reference sequence). This CDR3 region has 15 residues. The V end was cut by 6 bases, the J end by 0 bases, with 12 bases between. The CDR3 loop reads CASRWALHSNQPQHF. DNA for the CDR3: TGTGCCAGTAGATGGGCCCTTCATAGCAATCAGCCCCAGCATTTT.

In regard to this clonotype: With a much larger clone just one base away, this may be a read error. The rearrangement uses TRBV12-3 or TRBV12-4 and TRBJ2-2; D perhaps matches TRBD2 (6 bases). CDR3 length: 13 amino acids. V was pared by 7 bases and J by 6 bases, with 12 bases between. Written as DNA, the CDR3 is TGTGCCAGCACCGAACTAGCTCCCGGGGAGCTGTTTTTT. Translated: CASTELAPGELFF.

This clonotype was recorded at least ten times. This chain uses TRBV12-3 or TRBV12-4 with TRBJ1-1, with TRBD1 as a possible D gene (5 bases). The germline V and J ends were trimmed by 5 bases and 4 bases, with 14 bases remaining between them. This CDR3 spans 14 amino acids. The DNA of the CDR3 is TGTGCCAGCAGTAATAGACAAGGGGTCACTGAAGCTTTCTTT. It encodes CASSNRQGVTEAFF.

On this clonotype: This may arise from a read error, as a much more abundant clone is one base away. The V gene is TRBV27, the J gene TRBJ2-1, with D perhaps being TRBD1 or TRBD2 (6 bases each). The J call is doubtful: the DNA matches TRBJ2-7 better. Germline CDR1 and CDR2: MNHEY and SMNVEV (reference sequence). This CDR3 is built from 15 residues. CDR3 in amino acids: CASHEGGAGYNEQYF. DNA of the CDR3: TGTGCCAGCCACGAGGGGGGCGCTGGCTACAATGAGCAGTACTTC.

This clonotype was counted a few times. The chain combines TRBV7-8 with TRBJ2-7; 8 bases are shared with TRBD1. CDR1 is SGHVS, CDR2 FQNEAQ, per germline. With V trimmed by 4 bases and J by 2 bases, 4 bases remained unmatched. The CDR3 extends over 14 amino acids. The CDR3 DNA reads as TGTGCCAGCAGCTCAAACAGGGGGACCTACGAGCAGTACTTC. This translates into CASSSNRGTYEQYF.

Ten or more counts support this clonotype. The V call is TRBV3-1, the J call TRBJ2-5; 7 nucleotides line up with TRBD1. V dropped 2 bases and J dropped 5; count of bases not matched to a gene: 11. The CDR3 covers 16 residues. Germline V gene lookup returns CDR1 LGHDT and CDR2 YNNKEL (reference sequence). CDR3 in DNA: TGTGCCAGCAGCCAAAGAGGTGCAGGGGGAATGGAGACCCAGTACTTC. Translation gives CASSQRGAGGMETQYF.

There are many counts of this clonotype. The DNA of the CDR3 is TGTGCCACCAGCAGAGTATTCCAACTAGCGGGAATAGGGAATGAGCAGTTCTTC. It is translated as CATSRVFQLAGIGNEQFF. V and J are TRBV15 and TRBJ2-1; 10 nucleotides agree with TRBD2. V shed 1 base and J 7 bases; nucleotides not matched to a gene: 13. Germline V CDR1 and CDR2: LNHNV, YYDKDF (reference sequence). This CDR3 comprises 18 residues.

The chain employs TRBV5-4 and TRBJ2-1; 8 positions match TRBD2. The CDR3 contains 16 residues. V lost 2 bases to trimming and J lost 0 bases; unmatched junction nucleotides: 4. Germline V gene lookup returns CDR1 SGHNT and CDR2 YYREEE (reference sequence). The CDR3 reads CASSFGGGSSYNEQFF. The CDR3 region has the DNA TGTGCCAGCAGCTTCGGGGGGGGGAGCTCCTACAATGAGCAGTTCTTC.

This clonotype was observed at least ten times. The chain has TRBV18 and TRBJ1-5; no reliable D call. V gave up 2 bases and J gave up 0 bases, with 5 bases separating them. The germline V gene has CDR1 KGHSH and CDR2 LQKENI. This CDR3 has 14 residues. The CDR3 DNA follows: TGTGCCAGCTCACCAAGCATTAGCAATCAGCCCCAGCATTTT. Protein: CASSPSISNQPQHF.

This clonotype has at least ten counts. The CDR3 bases are TGTGCCTGGAGTAACCACCTCGGACAGTACACAGATACGCAGTATTTT. It is translated as CAWSNHLGQYTDTQYF. The chain has TRBV30 and TRBJ2-3; maybe TRBD1 (6 bases). The germline gives CDR1 GTSNPN, CDR2 SVGIG (reference sequence). V lost 2 bases, J lost 2 bases, and 17 bases lay in between. The CDR3 runs to 16 residues. The full variable domain, rest sourced from reference TRBV30 and TRBJ2-3, is SQTIHQWPATLVQPVGSPLSLECTVEGTSNPNLYWYRQAAGRGLQLLFYSVGIGQISSEVPQNLSASRPQDRQFILSSKKLLLSDSGFYLCAWSNHLGQYTDTQYFGPGTRLTVL.

The V gene is TRBV19, the J gene TRBJ2-2; weak D call: TRBD2 (5 bases). CDR3 length equals 14 residues. Germline V gives CDR1 LNHDA, CDR2 SQIVND (reference sequence). V was pared by 6 bases and J by 4 bases, with 12 bases between. The CDR3 nucleotides are TGTGCCAGTAGCCTGTGGGCGGGCACCGGGGAGCTGTTTTTT. Translated, it gives CASSLWAGTGELFF.